The clone carrying this TCR beta chain occurred a few times. Its specificity is not known. The data stem from a study of blood T cells in healthy people across ages. Trimming took 6 bases from V and 2 from J, leaving 18 bases between them. Germline V lookup: CDR1 DFQATT, CDR2 SNEGSKA (reference sequence). The CDR3 spans 15 residues. Overall study findings and caveats: A strong correlation was seen between TCR beta diversity and naive T cell percentage.

Primers used in a second PCR of about 6 to 11 cycles were a sample-barcoded 5' primer and a J-beta primer mix. Sequencing recovered at least 3 million CDR3-containing paired-end reads from each sample. TCRdb redid the calling of the 5' RACE reads with MiXCR, one entry per CDR3 protein. The table has hundreds of thousands of distinct CDR3 sequences, around 24% seen once; the top ten hold roughly 10%. These sequences were also reported in another study, on T cells of mothers and their children.

This rearrangement joins TRBV20-1 to TRBJ2-3, with D possibly TRBD2 on 6 matching bases. Sequencing was performed on blood. The clonotype originates from a boy between 10 and 17 years old in good health. Here the CDR3 reads CSAYETAGSTDTQYF. The CDR3 DNA is TGCAGTGCCTACGAGACGGCGGGATCCACAGATACGCAGTATTTT.